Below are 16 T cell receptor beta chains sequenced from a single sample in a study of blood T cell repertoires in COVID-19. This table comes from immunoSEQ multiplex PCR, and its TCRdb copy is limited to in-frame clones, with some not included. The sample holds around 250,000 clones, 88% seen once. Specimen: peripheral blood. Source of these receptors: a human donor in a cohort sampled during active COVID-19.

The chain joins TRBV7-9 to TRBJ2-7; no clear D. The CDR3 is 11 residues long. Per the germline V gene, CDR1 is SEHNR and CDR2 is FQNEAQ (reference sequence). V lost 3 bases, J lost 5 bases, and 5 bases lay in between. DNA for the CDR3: TGTGCCAGCAGCTTGTATAACGAGCAGTACTTC. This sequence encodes CASSLYNEQYF.

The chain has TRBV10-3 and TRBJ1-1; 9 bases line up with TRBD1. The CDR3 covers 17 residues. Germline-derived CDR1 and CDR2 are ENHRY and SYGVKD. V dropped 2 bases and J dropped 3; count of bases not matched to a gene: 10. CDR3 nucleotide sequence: TGTGCCATCAGTGAGAAAACAGGGGGCATAGGGGACACTGAAGCTTTCTTT. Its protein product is CAISEKTGGIGDTEAFF.

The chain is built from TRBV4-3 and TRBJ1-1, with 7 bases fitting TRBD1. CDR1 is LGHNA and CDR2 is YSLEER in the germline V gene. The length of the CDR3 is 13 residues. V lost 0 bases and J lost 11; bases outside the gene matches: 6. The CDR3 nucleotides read TGCGCCAGCAGCCAAGAAAAGGGGGCAGGGGCTTTCTTT. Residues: CASSQEKGAGAFF.

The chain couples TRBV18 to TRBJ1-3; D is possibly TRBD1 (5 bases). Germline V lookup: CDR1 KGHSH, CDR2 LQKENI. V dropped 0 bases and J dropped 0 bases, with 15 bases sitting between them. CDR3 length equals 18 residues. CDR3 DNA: TGTGCCAGCTCACCACCGGCGGGGGGTCTTTTCTCTGGAAACACCATATATTTT. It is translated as CASSPPAGGLFSGNTIYF.

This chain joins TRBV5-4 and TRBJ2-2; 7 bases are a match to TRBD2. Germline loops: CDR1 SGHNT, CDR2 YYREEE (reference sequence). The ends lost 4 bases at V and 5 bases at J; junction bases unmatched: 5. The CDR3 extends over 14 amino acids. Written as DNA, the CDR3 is TGTGCCAGCAGCCGGGACTACTCAACCGGGGAGCTGTTTTTT. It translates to CASSRDYSTGELFF.

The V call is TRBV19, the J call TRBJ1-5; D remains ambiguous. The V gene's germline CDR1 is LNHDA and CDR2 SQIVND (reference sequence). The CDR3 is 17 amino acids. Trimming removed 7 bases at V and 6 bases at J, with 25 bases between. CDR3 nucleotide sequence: TGTGCCAGTAAGTCCCCCGAGGGTACCCGAAGGGTTCAGCCCCAGCATTTT. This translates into CASKSPEGTRRVQPQHF.

CDR3 sequence: CASSPLTGRTNQPQHF. The DNA of the CDR3 is TGTGCCAGCAGCCCACTGACAGGAAGAACAAATCAGCCCCAGCATTTT. The chain uses TRBV7-6 and TRBJ1-5; D possibly corresponds to TRBD1 (6 bases). Germline CDR1 SGHVS, CDR2 FNYEAQ. The CDR3 is 16 residues long. Trimming pared 5 bases from V and 4 bases from J, leaving 18 bases between.

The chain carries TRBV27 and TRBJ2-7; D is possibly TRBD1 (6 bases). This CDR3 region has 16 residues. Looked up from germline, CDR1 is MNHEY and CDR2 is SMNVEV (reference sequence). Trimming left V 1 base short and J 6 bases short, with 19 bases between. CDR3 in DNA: TGTGCCAGCAGTTTATTTGGACAGCCGCTACGTGTCGAGCAGTACTTC. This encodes CASSLFGQPLRVEQYF.

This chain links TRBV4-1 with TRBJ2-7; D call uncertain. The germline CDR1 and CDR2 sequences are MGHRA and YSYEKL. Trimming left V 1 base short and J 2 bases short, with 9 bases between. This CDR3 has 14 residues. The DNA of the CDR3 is TGCGCCAGCAGCCAAGTTGCCGGTACCTACGAGCAGTACTTC. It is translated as CASSQVAGTYEQYF.

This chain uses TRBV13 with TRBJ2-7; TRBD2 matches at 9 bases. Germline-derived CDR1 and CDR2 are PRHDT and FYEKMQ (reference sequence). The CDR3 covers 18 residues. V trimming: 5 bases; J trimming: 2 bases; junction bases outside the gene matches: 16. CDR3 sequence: CASSPGGALAGTAYEQYF. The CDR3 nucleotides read TGTGCCAGCAGCCCAGGGGGGGCACTAGCGGGTACCGCCTACGAGCAGTACTTC.

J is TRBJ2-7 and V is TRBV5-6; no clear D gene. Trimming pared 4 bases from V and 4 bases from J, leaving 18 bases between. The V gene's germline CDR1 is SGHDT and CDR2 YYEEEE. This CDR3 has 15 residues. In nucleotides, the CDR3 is TGTGCCAGCAGCCTAGACGACCTTCAAGGTTACGAGCAGTACTTC. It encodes CASSLDDLQGYEQYF.

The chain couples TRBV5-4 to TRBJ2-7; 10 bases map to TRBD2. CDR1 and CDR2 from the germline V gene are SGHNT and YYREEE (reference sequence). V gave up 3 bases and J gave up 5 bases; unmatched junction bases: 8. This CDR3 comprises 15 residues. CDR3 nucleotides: TGTGCCAGCAGCTCTCTACTAGCGGGAAAGGACGAGCAGTACTTC. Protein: CASSSLLAGKDEQYF.

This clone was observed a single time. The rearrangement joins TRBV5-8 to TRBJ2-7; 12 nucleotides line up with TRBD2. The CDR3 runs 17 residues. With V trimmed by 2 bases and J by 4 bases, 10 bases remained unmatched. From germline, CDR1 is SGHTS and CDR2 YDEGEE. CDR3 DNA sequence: TGTGCCAGCAGCTTTTTGTTTCGGACTAGCGGGAAGTACGAGCAGTACTTC. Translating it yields CASSFLFRTSGKYEQYF.

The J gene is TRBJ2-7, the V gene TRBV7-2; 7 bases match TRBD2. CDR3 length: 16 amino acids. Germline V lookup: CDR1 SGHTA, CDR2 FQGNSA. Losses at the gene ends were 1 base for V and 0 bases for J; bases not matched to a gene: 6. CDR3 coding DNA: TGTGCCAGCAGCTTAGTGGGGGGGGGTCCCTCCTACGAGCAGTACTTC. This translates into CASSLVGGGPSYEQYF. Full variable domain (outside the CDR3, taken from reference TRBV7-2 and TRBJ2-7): GAGVSQSPSNKVTEKGKDVELRCDPISGHTALYWYRQSLGQGLEFLIYFQGNSAPDKSGLPSDRFSAERTGGSVSTLTIQRTQQEDSAVYLCASSLVGGGPSYEQYFGPGTRLTVT.

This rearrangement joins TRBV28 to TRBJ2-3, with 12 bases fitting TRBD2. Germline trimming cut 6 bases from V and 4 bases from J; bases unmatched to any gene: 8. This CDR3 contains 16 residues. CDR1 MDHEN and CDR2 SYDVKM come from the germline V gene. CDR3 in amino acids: CASSVQTSGSPDTQYF. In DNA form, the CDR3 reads TGTGCCAGCAGCGTTCAGACTAGCGGGAGCCCAGATACGCAGTATTTT.

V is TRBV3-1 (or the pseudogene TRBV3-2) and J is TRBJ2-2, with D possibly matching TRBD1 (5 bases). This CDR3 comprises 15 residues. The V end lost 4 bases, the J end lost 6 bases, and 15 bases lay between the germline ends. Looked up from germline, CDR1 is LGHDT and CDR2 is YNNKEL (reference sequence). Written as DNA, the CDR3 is TGTGCCAGCAGCCCCCCCCGGACAAGGGCCGGGGAGCTGTTTTTT. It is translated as CASSPPRTRAGELFF.